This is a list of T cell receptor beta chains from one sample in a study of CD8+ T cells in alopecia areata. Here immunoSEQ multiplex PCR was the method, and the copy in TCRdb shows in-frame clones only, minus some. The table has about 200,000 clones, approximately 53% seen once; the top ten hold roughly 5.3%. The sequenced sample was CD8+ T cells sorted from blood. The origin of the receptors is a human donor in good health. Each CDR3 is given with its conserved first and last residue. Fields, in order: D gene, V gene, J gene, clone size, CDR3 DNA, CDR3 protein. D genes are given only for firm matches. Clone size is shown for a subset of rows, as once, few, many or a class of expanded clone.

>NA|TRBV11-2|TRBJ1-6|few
TGTGCCAGCAGCCCGGGCCCTAACCCTAATTCACCCCTCCACTTT
CASSPGPNPNSPLHF
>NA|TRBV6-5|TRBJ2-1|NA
TGTGCCAGCAGTTACGCTATCAGGGACGGGGGGCAGTTCTTC
CASSYAIRDGGQFF
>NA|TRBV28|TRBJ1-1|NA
TGTGCCAGCAGTTCAGCCATGAACACTGAAGCTTTCTTT
CASSSAMNTEAFF
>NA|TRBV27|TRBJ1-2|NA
TGTGCCAGCAGTCTAACCCTAAACTATGGCTACACCTTC
CASSLTLNYGYTF
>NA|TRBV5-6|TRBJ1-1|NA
TGTGCCAGCAGCCCCCCGGCGGACTTGAACACTGAAGCTTTCTTT
CASSPPADLNTEAFF
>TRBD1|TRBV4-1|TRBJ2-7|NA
TGCGCCAGCAGCCAAGGAGGACAGGGAGCGTACGAGCAGTACTTC
CASSQGGQGAYEQYF
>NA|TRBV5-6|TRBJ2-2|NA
TGTGCCAGCAGTCCACCCCGGGGGCGAGGCACCGGGGAGCTGTTTTTT
CASSPPRGRGTGELFF
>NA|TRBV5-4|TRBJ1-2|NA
TGTGCCAGCAGATCTTCAGGGTCTTGGGGCGGCTACACCTTC
CASRSSGSWGGYTF
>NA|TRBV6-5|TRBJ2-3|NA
TGTGCCAGCAGTTACTCGAGGGTGGTGGCAGATACGCAGTATTTT
CASSYSRVVADTQYF
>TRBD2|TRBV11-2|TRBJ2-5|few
TGTGCCAGCAGCCCCTCATGGGCGGGGGGAGAGACCCAGTACTTC
CASSPSWAGGETQYF
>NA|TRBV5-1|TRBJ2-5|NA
TGCGCCAGCAGCGGCCTTGGGGAGACCCAGTACTTC
CASSGLGETQYF
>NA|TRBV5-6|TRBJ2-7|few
TGTGCCAGCAGCTTGTTGCGTCAGGACTACGAGCAGTACTTC
CASSLLRQDYEQYF
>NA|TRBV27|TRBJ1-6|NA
TGTGCCAGCTCCCTACGGAGAGGTGGTTCACCCCTCCACTTT
CASSLRRGGSPLHF
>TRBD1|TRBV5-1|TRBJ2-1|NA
TGCGCCAGCAGCCTAACGACCGGGACAGTATACAATGAGCAGTTCTTC
CASSLTTGTVYNEQFF
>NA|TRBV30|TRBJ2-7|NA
TGTGCCTGGAGTGTAGAGGGCGAGCAGTACTTC
CAWSVEGEQYF
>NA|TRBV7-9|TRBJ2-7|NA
TGTGCCAGCAGCACCAACACCTACGAGCAGTACTTC
CASSTNTYEQYF
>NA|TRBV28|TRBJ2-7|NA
TGTGCCAGCGGAACAGGGCCCGATCTCTTC
CASGTGPDLF
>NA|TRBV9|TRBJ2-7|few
TGTGCCAGCAGCGGCGCCGGGAGCGAGCAGTACTTC
CASSGAGSEQYF
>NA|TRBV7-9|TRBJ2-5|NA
TGTGCCAGCAGCTCCGGGATGGGAGAGACCCAGTACTTC
CASSSGMGETQYF
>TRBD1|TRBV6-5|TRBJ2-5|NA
TGTGCCAGCAGTCGGACAGGCGCCCAAGAGACCCAGTACTTC
CASSRTGAQETQYF
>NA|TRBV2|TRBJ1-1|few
TGTGCCAGCAGCGATACGGGATTGCGCACTGAAGCTTTCTTT
CASSDTGLRTEAFF
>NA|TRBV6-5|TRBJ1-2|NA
TGTGCCAGCAGCCCGGGGAGCACCTATGGCTACACCTTC
CASSPGSTYGYTF
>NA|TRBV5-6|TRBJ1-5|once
TGTGCCAGCAGCTTGGGAGGGTTTCAGCCCCAGCATTTT
CASSLGGFQPQHF
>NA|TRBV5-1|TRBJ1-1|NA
TGCGCCAGCAGCCTAAATTTGGGGGCTGAAGCTTTCTTT
CASSLNLGAEAFF
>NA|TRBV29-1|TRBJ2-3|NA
TGCAGCGTTGTGGGGGACAGCACAGATACGCAGTATTTT
CSVVGDSTDTQYF
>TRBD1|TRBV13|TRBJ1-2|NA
TGTGCCAGCAGCCCCGGACAGGGCGTTTACACCTTC
CASSPGQGVYTF
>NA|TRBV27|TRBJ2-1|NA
TGTGCCAGCAGTTGGAACGGGGCTTACAATGAGCAGTTCTTC
CASSWNGAYNEQFF
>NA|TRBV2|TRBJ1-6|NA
TGTGCCAGCACGGAAGGGACTGCAAATTCACCCCTCCACTTT
CASTEGTANSPLHF
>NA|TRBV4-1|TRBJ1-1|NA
TGCGCCAGCAGCCAAGATTTGGGGGTGGGCACTGAAGCTTTCTTT
CASSQDLGVGTEAFF
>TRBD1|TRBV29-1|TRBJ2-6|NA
TGCAGCGTTGACCCAGGGGACAGCTCTGGGGCCAACGTCCTGACTTTC
CSVDPGDSSGANVLTF